These 9 T cell receptor beta chains came from one sample sequenced in a study of cytomegalovirus exposure and HLA in healthy donors. The protocol was immunoSEQ multiplex PCR, while the TCRdb copy is restricted to in-frame clones and leaves out a portion. This sample has 300,000 to 350,000 clones, with 88% found just once. The material sequenced was PBMCs. The receptor set was obtained from a man younger than 40 in good health and CMV-seronegative.

This chain uses TRBV7-2 with TRBJ1-4; D perhaps matches TRBD1 (5 bases). The CDR3 has 14 residues. Per germline, CDR1 SGHTA and CDR2 FQGNSA. V lost 3 bases and J 5 bases, leaving 10 bases between the germline ends. CDR3 region: CASSLAGPNEKLFF. For the CDR3, the DNA is TGTGCCAGCAGCTTGGCAGGGCCGAATGAAAAACTGTTTTTT. Using reference TRBV7-2 and TRBJ1-4 for the parts outside the CDR3, the full variable domain is GAGVSQSPSNKVTEKGKDVELRCDPISGHTALYWYRQSLGQGLEFLIYFQGNSAPDKSGLPSDRFSAERTGGSVSTLTIQRTQQEDSAVYLCASSLAGPNEKLFFGSGTQLSVL.

The chain has TRBV5-1 and TRBJ2-3; TRBD1 aligns across 9 bases. Germline CDR1 reads SGHRS; CDR2 reads YFSETQ. The CDR3 is 14 residues long. After removal of 10 bases from V and 2 bases from J, the junction contained 8 bases not matched to a gene. CDR3 in DNA: TGCGCCGTCAGACGGGACAGGGCCACAGATACGCAGTATTTT. Its protein is CAVRRDRATDTQYF.

This chain links TRBV9 with TRBJ2-5, with 9 bases fitting TRBD2. The CDR3 covers 14 residues. V dropped 4 bases and J dropped 5; count of bases not matched to a gene: 6. The germline V gene has CDR1 SGDLS and CDR2 YYNGEE. CDR3 nucleotide sequence: TGTGCCAGCAGCAGCAGGCGGGGGGGGGAGACCCAGTACTTC. Translation gives CASSSRRGGETQYF.

This clone has a count of ten or more. The genes are TRBV6-4 and TRBJ2-3; TRBD1 is a possible D gene (7 bases). CDR1 and CDR2 from the germline V gene are MRHNA and SNTAGT. V lost 2 bases and J 2 bases, leaving 11 bases between the germline ends. This CDR3 comprises 15 residues. CDR3 nucleotides: TGTGCCAGCAGTGACGGGGGGACAGACACAGATACGCAGTATTTT. The encoded protein is CASSDGGTDTDTQYF.

In its sample, this clone was seen once. The chain is built from TRBV7-9 and TRBJ1-1, with D tentatively TRBD1 (6 bases). CDR1 SEHNR and CDR2 FQNEAQ come from the germline V gene (reference sequence). The V gene lost 1 base and the J gene lost 8 bases, with 11 bases spanning the gap. CDR3 length: 13 amino acids. This CDR3 is CASSLGGQREAFF. CDR3 DNA: TGTGCCAGCAGCTTAGGGGGACAAAGGGAAGCTTTCTTT.

This clone was seen once. The chain joins TRBV14 to TRBJ2-7, with a weak D call TRBD2 (7 bases). Per the germline V gene, CDR1 is SGHDN and CDR2 is FVKESK. This CDR3 is built from 13 residues. Between the trimmed V and J ends, which lost 5 bases and 6 bases, there was a span of 14 bases. The CDR3 sequence is CASSAIGGLEQYF. In DNA form, the CDR3 reads TGTGCCAGCAGCGCAATCGGGGGGCTCGAGCAGTACTTC.

The gene calls are TRBV28 and TRBJ2-2; D perhaps matches TRBD1 (6 bases). Germline values: CDR1 MDHEN, CDR2 SYDVKM. This CDR3 is 13 amino acids long. Trimming cost V 9 bases and J 2 bases, with 10 bases left between them. The CDR3 here is CASRTVNTGELFF. Here the CDR3 DNA reads TGTGCCAGTCGGACAGTAAACACCGGGGAGCTGTTTTTT.

The chain is built from TRBV4-3 and TRBJ2-7; possibly TRBD1 for D (5 bases). The CDR3 loop spans 17 amino acids. V was trimmed by 0 bases and J by 0 bases, leaving 15 bases between them. In germline, CDR1 is LGHNA, CDR2 YSLEER. CDR3 DNA: TGCGCCAGCAGCCAAGATATAGGGGCCCTATACTCCTACGAGCAGTACTTC. Protein: CASSQDIGALYSYEQYF.

There are a few counts of this clone. The chain carries TRBV19 and TRBJ1-2; D may be TRBD1 (6 bases). V gave up 2 bases and J gave up 4 bases, with 20 bases separating them. CDR1 is LNHDA, CDR2 SQIVND, per germline (reference sequence). The CDR3 loop spans 17 amino acids. The CDR3 region has the DNA TGTGCCAGTAGTATACCCCAAGGGGGGGGTAGTAGCTATGGCTACACCTTC. Translation gives CASSIPQGGGSSYGYTF.